This TCR beta chain was documented in a study of blood T cell repertoires in COVID-19. Whole-study context: Sites in the United States, Italy and Spain provided acute and convalescent COVID-19 samples. Sample material is recorded as cDNA or gDNA derived from T cells, B-cell-depleted T cells, or PBMCs.

The CDR3 runs to 12 residues. Trimming shortened V by 4 bases and J by 3 bases, and 9 bases separated the two germline ends. Germline loops: CDR1 SQVTM, CDR2 ANQGSEA. Per the authors' pipeline: Reference gene primer amplification gave nucleated cell count estimates. Here immunoSEQ multiplex PCR was the method, and the copy in TCRdb shows in-frame clones only, minus some. Clonal size and the V and J genes are those of that table, whereas D and trimming came from the DNA. The table includes 250,000 to 300,000 clones, approximately 90% detected once. The specimen sequenced was peripheral blood. The receptor was derived from a man aged 18 to 35 with active or convalescent COVID-19. The chain carries TRBV29-1 and TRBJ2-5; perhaps TRBD2 as D (5 bases). The CDR3 DNA reads as TGCAGCGTTGCTGGGAGCGAAGAGACCCAGTACTTC. It specifies CSVAGSEETQYF.